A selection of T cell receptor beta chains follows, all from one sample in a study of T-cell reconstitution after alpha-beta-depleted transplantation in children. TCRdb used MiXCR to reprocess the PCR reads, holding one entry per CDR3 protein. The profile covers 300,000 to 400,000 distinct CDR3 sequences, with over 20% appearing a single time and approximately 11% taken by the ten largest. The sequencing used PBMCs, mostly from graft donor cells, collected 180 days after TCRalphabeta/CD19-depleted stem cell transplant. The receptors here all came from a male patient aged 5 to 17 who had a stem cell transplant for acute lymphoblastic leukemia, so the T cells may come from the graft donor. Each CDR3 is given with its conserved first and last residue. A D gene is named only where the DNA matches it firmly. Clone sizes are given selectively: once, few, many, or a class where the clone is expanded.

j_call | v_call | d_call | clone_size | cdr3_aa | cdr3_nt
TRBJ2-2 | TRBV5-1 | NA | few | CASSFLAVTGELFF | TGCGCCAGCAGCTTCCTTGCGGTCACCGGGGAGCTGTTTTTT
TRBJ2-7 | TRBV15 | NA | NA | CATSRDYSGEQYF | TGTGCCACCAGCAGGGACTACAGCGGCGAGCAGTACTTC
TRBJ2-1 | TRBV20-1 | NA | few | CSGSAETNNEQFF | TGCAGTGGGTCCGCGGAGACAAACAATGAGCAGTTCTTC
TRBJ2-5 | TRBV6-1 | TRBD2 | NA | CASGTSGRVGETQYF | TGTGCCAGCGGGACTAGCGGGAGAGTCGGAGAGACCCAGTACTTC
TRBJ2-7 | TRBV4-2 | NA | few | CASSQLGGPSSYEQYF | TGTGCCAGCAGCCAACTGGGCGGGCCTAGCTCCTACGAGCAGTACTTC
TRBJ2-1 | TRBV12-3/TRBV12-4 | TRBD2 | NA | CASSPRTSGTNEQFF | TGTGCCAGCAGTCCTCGGACTAGCGGGACCAATGAGCAGTTCTTC
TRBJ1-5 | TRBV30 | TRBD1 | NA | CAWSDPGQGSLSRQPQHF | TGTGCCTGGAGCGACCCGGGACAGGGGTCGTTAAGTCGTCAGCCCCAGCATTTT
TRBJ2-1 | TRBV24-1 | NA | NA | CATSDTAGSYNEQFF | TGTGCCACCAGTGATACTGCGGGCTCCTACAATGAGCAGTTCTTC
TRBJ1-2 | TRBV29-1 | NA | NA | CSVPGPISYGYTF | TGCAGCGTACCGGGGCCGATTAGCTATGGCTACACCTTC
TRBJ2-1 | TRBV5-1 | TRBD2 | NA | CASSLAGLAGLNEQFF | TGCGCCAGCAGCTTGGCCGGCCTAGCGGGACTAAACGAGCAGTTCTTC
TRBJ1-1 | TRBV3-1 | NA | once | CASSQIAGVGGTEAFF | TGTGCCAGCAGCCAAATTGCTGGGGTCGGGGGCACTGAAGCTTTCTTT
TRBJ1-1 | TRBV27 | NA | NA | CATILNTEAFF | TGTGCCACCATTCTGAACACTGAAGCTTTCTTT
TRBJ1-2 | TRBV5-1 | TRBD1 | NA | CASSLERGGKGALRPFLGYTF | TGCGCCAGCAGCTTGGAGAGGGGAGGGAAGGGGGCGCTTCGTCCCTTTCTTGGCTACACCTTC
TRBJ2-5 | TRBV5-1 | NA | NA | CASSMDTPGETQYF | TGCGCCAGCAGCATGGACACCCCAGGGGAGACCCAGTACTTC
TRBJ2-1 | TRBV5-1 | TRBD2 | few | CASSFTSGINNEQFF | TGCGCCAGCAGCTTCACTAGCGGGATTAACAATGAGCAGTTCTTC
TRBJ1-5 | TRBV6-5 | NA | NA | CASSYAGPRASNQPQHF | TGTGCCAGCAGTTATGCAGGGCCGCGAGCGAGCAATCAGCCCCAGCATTTT
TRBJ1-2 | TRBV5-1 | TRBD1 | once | CASSTGQSTRYGYTF | TGCGCCAGCAGTACGGGACAGTCGACCCGATATGGCTACACCTTC
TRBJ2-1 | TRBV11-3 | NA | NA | CASRLRAYPWNEQFF | TGTGCCAGCAGGCTTAGAGCTTATCCGTGGAATGAGCAGTTCTTC
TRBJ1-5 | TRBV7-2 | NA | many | CASSPEAAGPQHF | TGTGCCAGCAGCCCTGAGGCGGCTGGGCCCCAGCATTTT
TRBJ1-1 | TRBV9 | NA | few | CASSVDQGMNTEAFF | TGTGCCAGCAGCGTTGACCAGGGGATGAACACTGAAGCTTTCTTT
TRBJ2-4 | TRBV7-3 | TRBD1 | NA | CASSLDSNRGVNIQYF | TGTGCCAGCAGCTTAGACAGTAACAGGGGGGTAAACATTCAGTACTTC
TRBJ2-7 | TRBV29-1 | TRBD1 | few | CSDELDRENYEQYF | TGCAGCGATGAGTTGGACAGGGAGAACTACGAGCAGTACTTC
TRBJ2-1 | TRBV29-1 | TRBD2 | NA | CSVRRGRAGVGYNEQFF | TGCAGCGTTCGTAGGGGCCGAGCGGGAGTTGGGTACAATGAGCAGTTCTTC
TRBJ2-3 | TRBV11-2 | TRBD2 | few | CASSHRDYGTDTQYF | TGTGCCAGCAGCCACCGGGACTACGGCACAGATACGCAGTATTTT
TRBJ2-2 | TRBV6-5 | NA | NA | CASSFTGTNTGELFF | TGTGCCAGCAGTTTCACAGGAACGAACACCGGGGAGCTGTTTTTT
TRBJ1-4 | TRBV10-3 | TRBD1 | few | CAISVGQGGEKLFF | TGTGCCATCAGTGTCGGACAGGGAGGAGAAAAACTGTTTTTT
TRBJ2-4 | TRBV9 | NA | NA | CASSVGGWRDIQYF | TGTGCCAGCAGCGTAGGCGGGTGGAGAGACATTCAGTACTTC
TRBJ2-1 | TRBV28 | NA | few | CASSLYGYNEQFF | TGTGCCAGCAGTTTGTACGGATACAATGAGCAGTTCTTC
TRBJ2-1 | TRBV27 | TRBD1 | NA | CASSFPQGDTYNEQFF | TGTGCCAGCAGCTTTCCCCAGGGGGACACCTACAATGAGCAGTTCTTC